The clone carrying this T cell receptor beta chain was observed a handful of times. This entry is derived from a study of human T cells and chemical hapten exposure. The time point denotes: patch test 2, 6 weeks after DPC sensitization. As to treatment: therapeutic diphenylcyclopropenone sensitization with weekly scalp DPC. This CDR3 is 14 amino acids long. Germline V gives CDR1 DFQATT, CDR2 SNEGSKA (reference sequence). V shed 6 bases and J shed 1 base, with 14 bases lying between them. The study used a library that attached unique molecular identifiers to individual cDNA molecules. Each CDR3 protein gets one entry after TCRdb re-called the RACE reads with MiXCR. The table shows about 400,000 distinct CDR3 sequences, with about 6% occurring only once.

This sequence was found in a woman in her late teens or twenties with alopecia areata. Some clones in this sample may be carry-over from other donors' samples. The specimen was whole blood, collected in connection with sensitization to the hapten diphenylcyclopropenone (DPC). The chain joins TRBV20-1 to TRBJ2-3, with D possibly matching TRBD2 (7 bases). CDR3 loop: CSAQQGGRTDTQYF. In DNA form, the CDR3 reads TGCAGTGCCCAACAGGGAGGGCGCACAGATACGCAGTATTTT.